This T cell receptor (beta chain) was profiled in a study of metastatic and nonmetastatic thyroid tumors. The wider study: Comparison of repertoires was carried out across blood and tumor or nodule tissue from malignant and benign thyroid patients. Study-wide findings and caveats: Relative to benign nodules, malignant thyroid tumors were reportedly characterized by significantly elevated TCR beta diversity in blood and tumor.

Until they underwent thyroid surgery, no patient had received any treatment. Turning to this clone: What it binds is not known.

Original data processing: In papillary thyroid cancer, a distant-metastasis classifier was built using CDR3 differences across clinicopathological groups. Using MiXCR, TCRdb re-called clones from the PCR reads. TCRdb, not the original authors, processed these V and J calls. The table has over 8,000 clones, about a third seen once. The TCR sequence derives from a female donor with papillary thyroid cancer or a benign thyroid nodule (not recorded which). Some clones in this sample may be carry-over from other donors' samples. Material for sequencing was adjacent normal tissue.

DNA of the CDR3: TGTGCCAGCAGTGTCAGCAGGGGAGGGGAGACCCAGTACTTC. It yields the protein CASSVSRGGETQYF. The rearrangement joins TRBV2 to TRBJ2-5, with D maybe TRBD2 (7 bases). Trimming removed 4 bases at V and 5 bases at J, with 14 bases between. This CDR3 has 14 residues. CDR1 is SNHLY and CDR2 is FYNNEI in the germline V gene. The whole variable domain, filled in from reference TRBV2 and TRBJ2-5, reads EPEVTQTPSHQVTQMGQEVILRCVPISNHLYFYWYRQILGQKVEFLVSFYNNEISEKSEIFDDQFSVERPDGSNFTLKIRSTKLEDSAMYFCASSVSRGGETQYFGPGTRLLVL.